One and the same sample provided the 13 T cell receptor beta chains below, sequenced in a study of T cells in Graves' hyperthyroidism and ophthalmopathy. RNA transcripts yielded amplified TCR beta CDR3 regions. The HTBI primer set served for first-round RT-PCR of the TCR CDR3. TCRdb redid the calling of the multiplex PCR reads with MiXCR, one entry per CDR3 protein. The sample has nearly 250,000 distinct CDR3 sequences; over 20% are singletons. The sequencing sample was made of blood. Receptors were obtained from a woman aged 40-49 years with Graves' ophthalmopathy.

This clonotype was seen repeatedly, ten times or more. The chain carries TRBV11-2 and TRBJ2-2, with 12 bases identical to TRBD2. Germline lookup yields CDR1 SGHAT and CDR2 FQNNGV. The CDR3 covers 13 residues. The J segment lost 5 bases and the V segment lost 9 bases, leaving 1 base of the junction unmatched. The CDR3 coding sequence is TGTGCCAGTGGGACTAGCGGGACCGGGGAGCTGTTTTTT. Its protein product is CASGTSGTGELFF.

This clonotype was recorded many times. CDR3 DNA: TGTGCCAGCAGCCCAGGGGGTATGGAAGCTTTCTTT. It specifies CASSPGGMEAFF. The chain has TRBV9 and TRBJ1-1; 7 bases are shared with TRBD1. The J segment lost 8 bases and the V segment lost 4 bases, leaving 5 bases of the junction unmatched. Germline CDR1 is SGDLS and CDR2 is YYNGEE. This CDR3 contains 12 residues.

In this sample, this clonotype turned up many times. The chain links TRBV28 to TRBJ2-7; unclear D gene. This CDR3 spans 14 amino acids. V lost 3 bases, J lost 0 bases, and 9 bases lay in between. Germline lookup yields CDR1 MDHEN and CDR2 SYDVKM. CDR3 nucleotides: TGTGCCAGCAGTTTCCTTGGACCCTCCTACGAGCAGTACTTC. This encodes CASSFLGPSYEQYF.

This clonotype was counted at least ten times. The genes are TRBV24-1 and TRBJ1-5; D may be TRBD1 (5 bases). The CDR3 is 15 amino acids. V was clipped by 2 bases and J by 7 bases, with 14 bases between them. Germline lookup yields CDR1 KGHDR and CDR2 SFDVKD. In nucleotides, the CDR3 is TGTGCCACCAGTGATTCCCTGGGGGTTAACCAGCCCCAGCATTTT. The encoded protein is CATSDSLGVNQPQHF.

This chain connects TRBV5-1 to TRBJ1-1; 7 bases match TRBD1. The CDR3 has 15 amino acids. After removal of 4 bases from V and 1 base from J, the junction contained 7 bases not matched to a gene. Germline-derived CDR1 and CDR2 are SGHRS and YFSETQ. The CDR3 bases are TGCGCCAGCAGCGCACAGGGGCTTCCGAACACTGAAGCTTTCTTT. This encodes CASSAQGLPNTEAFF.

The CDR3 region is CASSPRGAGNDEQYF. As DNA, the CDR3 is TGTGCCAGCAGCCCTCGGGGAGCGGGAAATGACGAGCAGTACTTC. The chain links TRBV11-2 to TRBJ2-7, with 7 bases identical to TRBD2. Germline V gives CDR1 SGHAT, CDR2 FQNNGV. After removal of 5 bases from V and 5 bases from J, the junction contained 12 bases not matched to a gene. The CDR3 contains 15 residues.

Ten or more counts support this clonotype. This sequence joins TRBV28 and TRBJ1-1; 7 bases line up with TRBD1. The germline CDR1 and CDR2 sequences are MDHEN and SYDVKM. The ends lost 2 bases at V and 10 bases at J; junction bases unmatched: 10. This CDR3 region has 14 residues. Here the CDR3 DNA reads TGTGCCAGCAGTTTAGAGTGGGACAGCGAGGGAGCTTTCTTT. This translates into CASSLEWDSEGAFF.

The sample holds many counts of this clonotype. This sequence joins TRBV11-2 and TRBJ2-6, with 10 bases that match TRBD1. This CDR3 has 22 amino acids. The V segment lost 0 bases and the J segment 4 bases; nucleotides outside the gene matches: 18. In germline, CDR1 is SGHAT, CDR2 FQNNGV. The CDR3 reads CASSLEVYERPGTGDGANVLTF. Here the CDR3 DNA reads TGTGCCAGCAGCTTAGAGGTCTACGAACGTCCCGGGACAGGGGACGGGGCCAACGTCCTGACTTTC.

This clonotype was counted many times. The chain's CDR3 is CASSSDRSSGNTIYF. As DNA, the CDR3 is TGTGCCAGCAGTTCCGACAGGAGCTCTGGAAACACCATATATTTT. The rearrangement links TRBV6-5 to TRBJ1-3; a possible D gene is TRBD1 (6 bases). CDR1 and CDR2 from the germline V gene are MNHEY and SVGAGI. The CDR3 sequence is 15 residues long. The V and J ends lost 4 bases and 0 bases respectively, with 10 bases between them.

The table lists this clonotype with many counts. The rearrangement uses TRBV10-3 and TRBJ2-5; D is uncertain. The CDR3 loop spans 13 amino acids. CDR1 is ENHRY and CDR2 is SYGVKD in the germline V gene. Trimming left V 2 bases short and J 2 bases short, with 6 bases between. The CDR3 protein is CAISERQQETQYF. The CDR3 DNA follows: TGTGCCATCAGTGAGAGGCAGCAAGAGACCCAGTACTTC.

About this clonotype itself: This clone may be a read error of a much larger clone one base away. This rearrangement joins TRBV5-1 to TRBJ2-5; D unclear. This CDR3 has 14 residues. The germline V gene encodes CDR1 SGHRS and CDR2 YFSETQ. For the CDR3, the DNA is TGCGCCAGCGGCTTGGCCAAAAGGGAAGAGACCCAGTACTTC. This encodes CASGLAKREETQYF.

This clonotype was observed a few times. Just one base apart from a much larger clone, this may be a read error. The gene calls are TRBV3-1 and TRBJ2-4; the D gene is possibly TRBD1 (5 bases). Trimming left V 1 base short and J 5 bases short, with 12 bases between. Germline CDR1 reads LGHDT; CDR2 reads YNNKEL (reference sequence). CDR3 length: 15 residues. The CDR3 coding sequence is TGTGCCAGCAGCCAAGTTGGGGCAGAAGAAAACATTCAGTACTTC. Its protein is CASSQVGAEENIQYF.

The chain combines TRBV10-3 with TRBJ2-7; 7 bases map to TRBD2. Germline V lookup: CDR1 ENHRY, CDR2 SYGVKD. The V segment lost 4 bases and the J segment 3 bases; nucleotides outside the gene matches: 3. The CDR3 length is 13 residues. CDR3 residues: CAISVTGGYEQYF. DNA for the CDR3: TGTGCCATCAGTGTAACGGGGGGCTACGAGCAGTACTTC.